The 2 T cell receptor beta chains presented below share a single source sample, sequenced in a study of control samples from healthy donors and cancer patients. Measured with immunoSEQ multiplex PCR; TCRdb has only the in-frame clones, and not every one. The sample contains more than 65,000 clones, around 90% of which appear only once. Sequenced input: PBMCs. The receptor set was obtained from a woman aged 60 to 75 with head and neck cancer.

This clone has a handful of counts. This chain uses TRBV30 with TRBJ1-5; 11 bases align to TRBD1. CDR1 GTSNPN and CDR2 SVGIG come from the germline V gene (reference sequence). This CDR3 is built from 15 residues. The trim removed 2 bases at V and 4 bases at J, leaving 4 bases unmatched. The DNA for the CDR3 is TGTGCCTGGAGTTCAGGGACAGGGGGAAATCAGCCCCAGCATTTT. This translates into CAWSSGTGGNQPQHF.

The table lists this clone with a count of one. The V call is TRBV2, the J call TRBJ2-7; possible D gene TRBD1, 5 bases. The CDR3 loop spans 14 amino acids. Trimming shortened V by 5 bases and J by 5 bases, and 16 bases separated the two germline ends. Germline V CDR1 and CDR2: SNHLY, FYNNEI. CDR3 residues: CASSMVRASDEQYF. DNA of the CDR3: TGTGCCAGCAGTATGGTCAGGGCAAGTGACGAGCAGTACTTC.